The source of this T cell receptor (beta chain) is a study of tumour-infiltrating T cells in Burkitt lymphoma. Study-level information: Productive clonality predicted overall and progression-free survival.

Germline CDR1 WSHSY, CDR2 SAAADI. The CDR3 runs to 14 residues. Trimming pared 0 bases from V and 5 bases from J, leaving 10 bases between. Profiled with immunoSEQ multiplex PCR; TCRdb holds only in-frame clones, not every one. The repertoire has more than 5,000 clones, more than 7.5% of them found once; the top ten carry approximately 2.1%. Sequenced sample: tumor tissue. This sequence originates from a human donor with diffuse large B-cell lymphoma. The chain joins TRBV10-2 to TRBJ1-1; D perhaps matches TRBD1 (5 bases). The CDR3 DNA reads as TGCGCCAGCAGTGAGTCGATATGGGGGACTGAAGCTTTCTTT. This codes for CASSESIWGTEAFF.